These 29 T cell receptor beta chains were sequenced from one sample in a study of blood T cell repertoires in COVID-19. Sequencing used immunoSEQ multiplex PCR; TCRdb keeps in-frame clones, though not all of them. The sample shows 110,000 or so clones, over 75% of them seen only once. The sequenced sample consisted of peripheral blood. These receptors all come from a human donor in a cohort sampled during active COVID-19.

The rearrangement joins TRBV5-1 to TRBJ1-4; D not resolved. The CDR3 runs to 18 residues. Germline CDR1 and CDR2: SGHRS and YFSETQ. Deletions cut 4 bases from V and 3 bases from J, with 22 bases between. The CDR3 sequence: CASSDPFPPGSSNEKLFF. CDR3 in DNA: TGCGCCAGCAGCGACCCCTTCCCCCCGGGAAGTTCTAATGAAAAACTGTTTTTT.

This chain connects TRBV5-6 to TRBJ2-7; TRBD1 matches at 7 bases. Trimming at V came to 4 bases and at J to 2 bases, leaving 6 bases not matched to a gene. This CDR3 has 14 amino acids. CDR1 is SGHDT, CDR2 YYEEEE, per germline. CDR3 protein: CASSLRTGPYEQYF. The CDR3 nucleotides are TGTGCCAGCAGCCTCCGGACAGGACCCTACGAGCAGTACTTC. The whole variable domain, remainder taken from reference TRBV5-6 and TRBJ2-7, is DAGVTQSPTHLIKTRGQQVTLRCSPKSGHDTVSWYQQALGQGPQFIFQYYEEEERQRGNFPDRFSGHQFPNYSSELNVNALLLGDSALYLCASSLRTGPYEQYFGPGTRLTVT.

V and J are TRBV18 and TRBJ2-7, with a weak D call TRBD1 (6 bases). Germline V gives CDR1 KGHSH, CDR2 LQKENI. The CDR3 runs 16 residues. V dropped 4 bases and J dropped 1 base, with 17 bases sitting between them. The CDR3 protein is CASSQGSDRRSYEQYF. The CDR3 DNA sequence: TGTGCCAGCTCACAGGGATCCGACAGGAGGTCCTACGAGCAGTACTTC.

The rearrangement uses TRBV7-3 and TRBJ1-1; the D gene is possibly TRBD1 (5 bases). CDR1 is SGHTA, CDR2 FQGTGA, per germline. Trimming shortened V by 5 bases and J by 4 bases, and 11 bases separated the two germline ends. The CDR3 sequence is 13 residues long. CDR3 region: CASSPSGGTEAFF. The CDR3 DNA reads TGTGCCAGCAGCCCCTCCGGGGGCACTGAAGCTTTCTTT.

The chain recombines TRBV12-3 or TRBV12-4 with TRBJ2-7, with D possibly matching TRBD2 (5 bases). CDR3 length: 13 residues. V was cut by 6 bases and J by 0 bases, with 9 bases left in between. CDR3 region: CASSPGVSYEQYF. The CDR3 DNA sequence: TGTGCCAGCAGCCCCGGGGTCTCCTACGAGCAGTACTTC.

This clone was found a few times. The V gene is TRBV2, the J gene TRBJ1-4; D unresolved. V lost 7 bases, J lost 2 bases, and 8 bases lay in between. Germline CDR1 is SNHLY and CDR2 is FYNNEI. The CDR3 consists of 13 residues. The CDR3 DNA is TGTGCCAGCATAAGAGATACTAATGAAAAACTGTTTTTT. It specifies CASIRDTNEKLFF.

The chain has TRBV6-5 and TRBJ2-7, with TRBD1 matching over 8 bases. Trimming took 5 bases from V and 2 from J; bases not matched to a gene: 8. Looked up from germline, CDR1 is MNHEY and CDR2 is SVGAGI. The CDR3 extends over 15 amino acids. CDR3 nucleotides: TGTGCCAGCAGTCCAGGGGGCGCAATCCCCTACGAGCAGTACTTC. Amino acids: CASSPGGAIPYEQYF.

V and J are TRBV6-5 and TRBJ1-5; no firm D call. The CDR3 has 15 amino acids. V lost 5 bases and J lost 1, with 12 bases in between. Germline loops: CDR1 MNHEY, CDR2 SVGAGI. CDR3 protein: CASSLRRASNQPQHF. CDR3 coding DNA: TGTGCCAGCAGTCTTCGGCGGGCCAGCAATCAGCCCCAGCATTTT.

This chain uses TRBV7-8 with TRBJ2-7, with 8 positions matching TRBD1. V shed 5 bases, J shed 3 bases, and the junction held 3 bases outside the gene matches. The CDR3 covers 13 residues. Germline V CDR1 and CDR2: SGHVS, FQNEAQ. CDR3 sequence: CASSKTGGYEQYF. The CDR3 coding sequence is TGTGCCAGCAGCAAAACAGGGGGCTACGAGCAGTACTTC.

This sequence joins TRBV6-2 or TRBV6-3 and TRBJ2-7, with D unresolved. Germline-derived CDR1 and CDR2 are MNHEY and SVGEGT. Trimming removed 0 bases at V and 4 bases at J, with 4 bases between. The CDR3 loop spans 12 amino acids. The CDR3 nucleotides are TGTGCCAGCAGTTACTCCCCATACGAGCAGTACTTC. Its protein product is CASSYSPYEQYF.

The V call is TRBV4-2, the J call TRBJ1-2; 8 bases are a match to TRBD1. This CDR3 region has 14 residues. CDR1 is LGHNA and CDR2 is YNFKEQ in the germline V gene. Trimming cost V 4 bases and J 3 bases; bases outside gene matches: 4. CDR3 residues: CASSPGQGDYGYTF. As DNA, the CDR3 is TGTGCCAGCAGCCCCGGACAGGGAGACTATGGCTACACCTTC.

V is TRBV3-1 (or the pseudogene TRBV3-2) and J is TRBJ2-3; the match to TRBD2 covers 10 bases. The germline gives CDR1 LGHDT, CDR2 YNNKEL (reference sequence). CDR3 length: 17 amino acids. V was clipped by 2 bases and J by 4 bases; unmatched bases: 9. The chain's CDR3 is CASSQNSGGAMADTQYF. CDR3 coding DNA: TGTGCCAGCAGCCAAAACAGCGGGGGGGCAATGGCAGATACGCAGTATTTT.

This chain links TRBV10-3 with TRBJ1-2; 8 nucleotides align to TRBD1. Germline V gene sequence: CDR1 ENHRY, CDR2 SYGVKD. The CDR3 is 14 residues long. With V trimmed by 2 bases and J by 7 bases, 6 bases remained unmatched. This chain's CDR3 is CAISETGGFFGYTF. For the CDR3, the DNA is TGTGCCATCAGTGAGACAGGGGGATTTTTTGGCTACACCTTC.

V usage is TRBV7-3 and J usage is TRBJ1-2, with 10 bases fitting TRBD1. Germline V CDR1 and CDR2: SGHTA, FQGTGA. Germline trimming cut 5 bases from V and 4 bases from J; bases unmatched to any gene: 4. This CDR3 contains 14 residues. The CDR3 nucleotides are TGTGCCAGCAGCCCGGGGACAGGGGTCTATGGCTACACCTTC. Translation: CASSPGTGVYGYTF.

V usage is TRBV10-1 and J usage is TRBJ2-7, with D unresolved. CDR1 is WNHNN and CDR2 is SYGVQD in the germline V gene (reference sequence). Trimming pared 3 bases from V and 6 bases from J, leaving 12 bases between. This CDR3 comprises 13 residues. The CDR3 spells CASSEAILGEQYF. Written as DNA, the CDR3 is TGCGCCAGCAGTGAAGCGATTCTTGGCGAGCAGTACTTC.

The CDR3: CASSYSRQGPDTQYF. In DNA, the CDR3 is TGTGCCAGCAGTTACTCGAGGCAGGGCCCAGATACGCAGTATTTT. The chain links TRBV6-5 to TRBJ2-3, with a tentative D call TRBD1 (5 bases). Germline-derived CDR1 and CDR2 are MNHEY and SVGAGI. Trimming shortened V by 0 bases and J by 4 bases, and 11 bases separated the two germline ends. CDR3 length: 15 residues.

The rearrangement links TRBV2 to TRBJ2-3, with 13 nucleotides matching TRBD2. From germline, CDR1 is SNHLY and CDR2 FYNNEI. With V trimmed by 4 bases and J by 8 bases, 6 bases remained unmatched. This CDR3 is 15 amino acids long. The CDR3 bases are TGTGCCAGCAGTGCCACTAGCGGGAGGGCCTCTACGCAGTATTTT. This translates into CASSATSGRASTQYF.

This chain connects TRBV7-9 to TRBJ1-4; a weak D match, TRBD1 (5 bases). The CDR3 length is 14 residues. The V end was cut by 4 bases, the J end by 3 bases, with 9 bases between. CDR1 SEHNR and CDR2 FQNEAQ come from the germline V gene (reference sequence). The CDR3 DNA is TGTGCCAGCAGCTCGCCAGGGTCTAATGAAAAACTGTTTTTT. Its protein product is CASSSPGSNEKLFF.

The chain couples TRBV7-3 to TRBJ2-2, with D hard to call. V lost 1 base, J lost 6 bases, and 6 bases lay in between. There are 13 residues in the CDR3. Germline V gives CDR1 SGHTA, CDR2 FQGTGA. CDR3 nucleotides: TGTGCCAGCAGCTTAATAGTCCCCGGGGAGCTGTTTTTT. It specifies CASSLIVPGELFF.

This sequence joins TRBV5-1 and TRBJ2-7; 7 bases agree with TRBD2. After removal of 2 bases from V and 2 bases from J, the junction contained 4 bases not matched to a gene. Germline-derived CDR1 and CDR2 are SGHRS and YFSETQ. CDR3 length equals 14 residues. The CDR3 coding sequence is TGCGCCAGCAGCTTTGCGGGAGCCCCCTACGAGCAGTACTTC. This sequence encodes CASSFAGAPYEQYF. Full variable domain (missing parts from reference TRBV5-1 and TRBJ2-7): KAGVTQTPRYLIKTRGQQVTLSCSPISGHRSVSWYQQTPGQGLQFLFEYFSETQRNKGNFPGRFSGRQFSNSRSEMNVSTLELGDSALYLCASSFAGAPYEQYFGPGTRLTVT.

V and J are TRBV7-9 and TRBJ2-7, with 12 bases identical to TRBD2. V lost 1 base and J lost 5; bases outside the gene matches: 3. Per the germline V gene, CDR1 is SEHNR and CDR2 is FQNEAQ (reference sequence). The CDR3 consists of 15 residues. Here the CDR3 DNA reads TGTGCCAGCAGCTTAGTCCTAGCGGGAGGGCACGAGCAGTACTTC. It specifies CASSLVLAGGHEQYF.

The chain couples TRBV7-3 to TRBJ2-5; possibly TRBD1 for D (5 bases). This CDR3 is built from 15 residues. Germline CDR1 reads SGHTA; CDR2 reads FQGTGA. Trimming took off 2 bases at V and 1 base at J, with 11 bases between the two ends. CDR3 amino acids: CASSLQGRIQETQYF. CDR3 sequence (DNA): TGTGCCAGCAGCTTACAGGGCAGAATCCAAGAGACCCAGTACTTC.

The count of this clone is one. V and J are TRBV18 and TRBJ2-1; perhaps TRBD2 as D (5 bases). Deletions cut 5 bases from V and 0 bases from J, with 11 bases between. CDR3 length: 15 amino acids. Germline lookup yields CDR1 KGHSH and CDR2 LQKENI. CDR3 in amino acids: CASSFGVSSYNEQFF. The CDR3 DNA reads TGTGCCAGCTCATTCGGGGTGAGCTCCTACAATGAGCAGTTCTTC.

The V call is TRBV7-8, the J call TRBJ2-1, with D maybe TRBD1 (5 bases). The CDR3 has 14 residues. The germline V gene encodes CDR1 SGHVS and CDR2 FQNEAQ. Trimming stripped 5 bases from V and 6 bases from J, with 14 bases between. Here the CDR3 reads CASSPAWGGNEQFF. The CDR3 region has the DNA TGTGCCAGCAGCCCTGCTTGGGGCGGCAATGAGCAGTTCTTC.

This rearrangement joins TRBV11-2 to TRBJ2-1; 8 bases line up with TRBD2. The CDR3 extends over 16 amino acids. Trimming cost V 4 bases and J 0 bases; bases outside gene matches: 5. The germline CDR1 and CDR2 sequences are SGHAT and FQNNGV. Here the CDR3 DNA reads TGTGCCAGCAGCTCTTTAGCGGGGAGCTCCTACAATGAGCAGTTCTTC. This translates into CASSSLAGSSYNEQFF. The full variable domain, completed using reference TRBV11-2 and TRBJ2-1, is EAGVAQSPRYKIIEKRQSVAFWCNPISGHATLYWYQQILGQGPKLLIQFQNNGVVDDSQLPKDRFSAERLKGVDSTLKIQPAKLEDSAVYLCASSSLAGSSYNEQFFGPGTRLTVL.

The CDR3 here is CASSSGSLAVYTF. DNA of the CDR3: TGTGCCAGCAGCTCGGGGAGCCTTGCGGTCTACACCTTC. This chain links TRBV7-9 with TRBJ1-2; the D is unclear. The germline V gene has CDR1 SEHNR and CDR2 FQNEAQ (reference sequence). V was shortened by 4 bases and J by 10 bases, with 16 bases between the two germline ends. CDR3 length equals 13 residues.

The chain recombines TRBV11-2 with TRBJ2-1; possibly TRBD1 for D (6 bases). Per the germline V gene, CDR1 is SGHAT and CDR2 is FQNNGV. Trimming took 1 base from V and 8 from J, leaving 24 bases between them. There are 18 residues in the CDR3. The DNA for the CDR3 is TGTGCCAGCAGCTTAGTTGCTCACAGGGCGGGTAAGGTTGATGAGCAGTTCTTC. As protein: CASSLVAHRAGKVDEQFF.

The rearrangement links TRBV19 to TRBJ1-1; a weak D match, TRBD1 (6 bases). This CDR3 has 13 amino acids. The germline V and J ends were trimmed by 5 bases and 4 bases, with 11 bases remaining between them. Per germline, CDR1 LNHDA and CDR2 SQIVND (reference sequence). This chain's CDR3 is CASSENRVTEAFF. CDR3 nucleotide sequence: TGTGCCAGTAGTGAGAACAGGGTCACTGAAGCTTTCTTT.

The V gene is TRBV7-3, the J gene TRBJ1-2; no clear D gene. Germline CDR1 reads SGHTA; CDR2 reads FQGTGA. V was pared by 0 bases and J by 8 bases, with 10 bases between. The CDR3 sequence is 13 residues long. CDR3 amino acids: CASSLTAASGYTF. CDR3 nucleotide sequence: TGTGCCAGCAGCTTAACGGCGGCGTCCGGCTACACCTTC.